A single sample gave rise to the 31 T cell receptor beta chains below, sequenced in a study of monozygotic twins with inflammatory bowel disease. Following a re-call of the 5' RACE reads, TCRdb has one entry per CDR3 protein and lacks DNA. Its clone listing holds nearly 450,000 distinct CDR3 sequences. Source material: blood. The receptors originated from a human donor with ulcerative colitis or Crohn's disease, or a healthy co-twin of an affected twin (not recorded which).

The rearrangement joins TRBV28 to TRBJ1-1; TCRdb outputs TRBD1, but without DNA this stays unchecked. Germline V gives CDR1 MDHEN, CDR2 SYDVKM. The CDR3 has 16 residues. The CDR3 protein is CASSSPPKLGATEAFF.

V usage is TRBV28 and J usage is TRBJ1-5. The germline CDR1 and CDR2 sequences are MDHEN and SYDVKM. This CDR3 is 14 amino acids long. The CDR3 region is CASSSGGASKPQHF. Full variable domain (remainder filled in from reference TRBV28 and TRBJ1-5): DVKVTQSSRYLVKRTGEKVFLECVQDMDHENMFWYRQDPGLGLRLIYFSYDVKMKEKGDIPEGYSVSREKKERFSLILESASTNQTSMYLCASSSGGASKPQHFGDGTRLSIL.

This chain links TRBV12-3 or TRBV12-4 with TRBJ2-7; the TRBD1 assignment by TCRdb is unverifiable without DNA. This CDR3 comprises 16 residues. The CDR3 sequence: CASSPSTTESTYEQYF.

This chain connects TRBV7-8 to TRBJ1-5. Germline CDR1 SGHVS, CDR2 FQNEAQ. There are 13 residues in the CDR3. The CDR3 loop is CASSFREGDTQHF.

The rearrangement joins TRBV20-1 to TRBJ2-1. The CDR3 consists of 15 residues. Germline V gene lookup returns CDR1 DFQATT and CDR2 SNEGSKA (reference sequence). CDR3 sequence reads: CSHWYQGSSYNEQFF.

The chain employs TRBV28 and TRBJ1-2. The CDR3 is made up of 13 amino acids. CDR1 and CDR2 from the germline V gene are MDHEN and SYDVKM. The chain's CDR3 is CASSPNGYYGYTF.

The J gene is TRBJ1-1, the V gene TRBV29-1. The germline CDR1 and CDR2 sequences are SQVTM and ANQGSEA. The CDR3 extends over 11 amino acids. This CDR3 reads CSVDHLDEAFF.

The V gene is TRBV12-3 or TRBV12-4, the J gene TRBJ1-2; with no DNA, the TCRdb D assignment of TRBD1 cannot be verified. The CDR3 spans 15 residues. The CDR3 sequence is CASTNLRDRGYGYTF.

J is TRBJ1-3 and V is TRBV30. CDR1 and CDR2 (germline): GTSNPN, SVGIG (reference sequence). CDR3 length equals 13 residues. The CDR3 here is CASTDSSGNTIYF. The entire variable domain, with the rest obtained from reference TRBV30 and TRBJ1-3, is as follows: SQTIHQWPATLVQPVGSPLSLECTVEGTSNPNLYWYRQAAGRGLQLLFYSVGIGQISSEVPQNLSASRPQDRQFILSSKKLLLSDSGFYLCASTDSSGNTIYFGEGSWLTVV.

The rearrangement joins TRBV7-2 to TRBJ2-3. Germline V CDR1 and CDR2: SGHTA, FQGNSA. The CDR3 extends over 15 amino acids. CDR3 region: CASSQRPASTDTQYF.

The rearrangement links TRBV12-3 or TRBV12-4 to TRBJ2-5; the D call of TRBD1 rests on TCRdb alone, since no DNA is present to check it. The CDR3 is 11 residues long. This CDR3 is CASSPFQAQYF.

The rearrangement joins TRBV13 to TRBJ2-7; TCRdb indicates TRBD2, and absent DNA this call remains unverified. The CDR3 spans 18 residues. Germline CDR1 reads PRHDT; CDR2 reads FYEKMQ (reference sequence). The CDR3 reads CASSRFSGAGPTMPEQYF.

CDR3: CASRGQGSYEQYF. The V gene is TRBV6-6, the J gene TRBJ2-7; TCRdb's D call of TRBD1 is untestable without DNA. This CDR3 is 13 amino acids long. Per germline, CDR1 MNHNY and CDR2 SVGAGI (reference sequence).

The genes are TRBV3-1 and TRBJ2-3; TCRdb gives TRBD2 as the D gene, but with no DNA this cannot be confirmed. The CDR3 is 22 amino acids. Germline values: CDR1 LGHDT, CDR2 YNNKEL (reference sequence). This CDR3 reads CASSQDSGRGLAGRPSTDTQYF.

The chain is built from TRBV20-1 and TRBJ1-2; there is no DNA to check the TCRdb D call of TRBD1. CDR1 is DFQATT and CDR2 is SNEGSKA in the germline V gene (reference sequence). There are 14 residues in the CDR3. CDR3 in amino acids: CSASMGDREGGYTF.

The V call is TRBV4-2, the J call TRBJ2-7; the TCRdb D gene call, TRBD1, has no DNA to confirm it. This CDR3 has 20 amino acids. Germline lookup yields CDR1 LGHNA and CDR2 YNFKEQ. This CDR3 is CASSPHLRTDRILRENEQYF.

The rearrangement joins TRBV6-1 to TRBJ2-7. The germline gives CDR1 MNHNS, CDR2 SASEGT. The CDR3 runs to 14 residues. The CDR3 loop is CASSDFTAANEQYF.

The chain recombines TRBV30 with TRBJ1-5; TCRdb gives TRBD1 as the D gene, but with no DNA this cannot be confirmed. The CDR3 totals 16 residues. Germline loops: CDR1 GTSNPN, CDR2 SVGIG (reference sequence). CDR3 sequence reads: CAWSVRAGAPYQPQHF.

This chain links TRBV10-3 with TRBJ1-5. The CDR3 spans 15 residues. CDR1 ENHRY and CDR2 SYGVKD come from the germline V gene. CDR3 residues: CAISESGTVNQPQHF.

This rearrangement joins TRBV5-6 to TRBJ1-2. Germline V gives CDR1 SGHDT, CDR2 YYEEEE. This CDR3 spans 13 amino acids. CDR3 residues: CASSYSSDRGYTF.

The rearrangement links TRBV6-2 or TRBV6-3 to TRBJ1-2. The CDR3 consists of 13 residues. Germline V gene sequence: CDR1 MNHEY, CDR2 SVGEGT. The chain's CDR3 is CASSYLDATGYTF.

The gene calls are TRBV20-1 and TRBJ1-2; the TCRdb call, TRBD1, lacks DNA for checking. This CDR3 contains 14 residues. Germline V CDR1 and CDR2: DFQATT, SNEGSKA (reference sequence). This CDR3 is CSAWVGTTNYGYTF.

The chain joins TRBV12-3 or TRBV12-4 to TRBJ1-6; the TCRdb call, TRBD1, lacks DNA for checking. The CDR3 totals 13 residues. The CDR3 sequence is CASALGGTQPLHF.

This sequence joins TRBV7-6 and TRBJ1-1; TCRdb lists TRBD1, though no DNA is available to test this call. The CDR3 is 13 amino acids. Germline V gene sequence: CDR1 SGHVS, CDR2 FNYEAQ. This CDR3 reads CASSLGDATEAFF.

This rearrangement joins TRBV5-1 to TRBJ1-2; TCRdb proposes TRBD1, but this gene call is untestable without DNA. The CDR3 loop spans 14 amino acids. The germline gives CDR1 SGHRS, CDR2 YFSETQ. The CDR3: CASSLEGGAYGYTF.

The chain joins TRBV5-4 to TRBJ2-1; TCRdb calls TRBD2, which cannot be checked without DNA. The CDR3 extends over 15 amino acids. CDR1 and CDR2 from the germline V gene are SGHNT and YYREEE (reference sequence). The CDR3 here is CASSVLAGAYNEQFF.

This chain uses TRBV18 with TRBJ2-3. Germline values: CDR1 KGHSH, CDR2 LQKENI. The CDR3 has 14 residues. CDR3: CASSPDGLGDTQYF. Filled out from reference TRBV18 and TRBJ2-3, the complete variable domain reads NAGVMQNPRHLVRRRGQEARLRCSPMKGHSHVYWYRQLPEEGLKFMVYLQKENIIDESGMPKERFSAEFPKEGPSILRIQQVVRGDSAAYFCASSPDGLGDTQYFGPGTRLTVL.

The chain is built from TRBV11-2 and TRBJ2-6; TCRdb's D call, TRBD1, is unchecked because there is no DNA. The CDR3 has 20 residues. Germline V lookup: CDR1 SGHAT, CDR2 FQNNGV. CDR3: CASSKGGAGGIAAGANVLTF.

The chain has TRBV11-2 and TRBJ2-2; absent DNA, TCRdb's TRBD1 call cannot be checked. Germline loops: CDR1 SGHAT, CDR2 FQNNGV. The CDR3 has 15 amino acids. CDR3: CASSLQDSLTGELFF.

V gene TRBV5-1 combines with J gene TRBJ1-4; lacking DNA, the TRBD1 call made by TCRdb goes unchecked. The V gene's germline CDR1 is SGHRS and CDR2 YFSETQ. The CDR3 sequence is 14 residues long. CDR3 amino acids: CASSGDRGDEKLFF.

The chain couples TRBV6-2 or TRBV6-3 to TRBJ2-7; with no DNA, the TCRdb D assignment of TRBD1 cannot be verified. Germline V gene sequence: CDR1 MNHEY, CDR2 SVGEGT. This CDR3 has 16 amino acids. The CDR3 loop reads CASSTRDSYSSYEQYF.